This TCR beta chain was obtained from a study of beta chain features in type 1 diabetes. All of the isolated RNA was reverse transcribed, so expressed TCRB transcripts were sequenced. Produced via immunoSEQ multiplex PCR; TCRdb's table is partial and in-frame only. Among around 240,000 clones listed, more than 65% were seen once. Study results and limitations: People with Type 1 diabetes carried modestly yet significantly shorter TCRB CDR3s in all four CD4+ subsets.

This CDR3 spans 12 amino acids. The V gene lost 4 bases and the J gene lost 7 bases, with 11 bases spanning the gap. Per germline, CDR1 SEHNR and CDR2 FQNEAQ (reference sequence). For this clone: Its antigen remains unidentified.

The source is a man aged 25-40 years in good health. This chain connects TRBV7-9 to TRBJ2-7; D gene ambiguous. The sequencing sample was made of naive CD4+ T cells from blood. The CDR3 region has the DNA TGTGCCAGCAGCTCAGACGGGCGGGAGCAGTACTTC. Protein: CASSSDGREQYF.